This is a list of T cell receptor beta chains from one sample in a study of T cell responses to AZD1222 COVID-19 vaccine. Some clones are missing from TCRdb's copy, which holds only in-frame ones; the method was immunoSEQ multiplex PCR. The sample yields tens of thousands of clones, 80% to 90% seen once. This specimen was peripheral blood, taken 28 days after the second AZD1222 dose. The source is an adult who received the AZD1222 COVID-19 vaccine. The CDR3 runs from the conserved cysteine through the conserved F or W. Fields, in order: D gene, V gene, J gene, clone size, CDR3 protein, CDR3 DNA. A D gene is named only where the DNA matches it firmly. Size is stated for part of the rows, as once, few or many counts, or as a class when the clone is expanded.

d_call: NA; v_call: TRBV6-1; j_call: TRBJ1-2; clone_size: NA; cdr3_aa: CASSEDRAIPGYTF; cdr3_nt: TGTGCCAGCAGTGAAGACAGGGCAATACCCGGCTACACCTTC
d_call: NA; v_call: TRBV7-9; j_call: TRBJ1-2; clone_size: NA; cdr3_aa: CASSMTPGYGYTF; cdr3_nt: TGTGCCAGCAGCATGACCCCTGGCTATGGCTACACCTTC
d_call: NA; v_call: TRBV18; j_call: TRBJ1-4; clone_size: NA; cdr3_aa: CASSPGRPPNEKLFF; cdr3_nt: TGTGCCAGCTCTCCTGGACGACCCCCCAATGAAAAACTGTTTTTT
d_call: TRBD2; v_call: TRBV24-1; j_call: TRBJ2-3; clone_size: NA; cdr3_aa: CATSDPLGTSLPDTQYF; cdr3_nt: TGTGCCACCAGTGACCCCCTCGGGACTAGCTTACCAGATACGCAGTATTTT
d_call: NA; v_call: TRBV7-9; j_call: TRBJ1-2; clone_size: NA; cdr3_aa: CASSLMWGSNGYTF; cdr3_nt: TGTGCCAGCAGCCTTATGTGGGGGAGTAATGGCTACACCTTC
d_call: NA; v_call: TRBV2; j_call: TRBJ1-6; clone_size: NA; cdr3_aa: CASSPNNSPLHF; cdr3_nt: TGTGCCAGCAGCCCTAATAATTCACCCCTCCACTTT
d_call: TRBD1; v_call: TRBV6-5; j_call: TRBJ2-7; clone_size: NA; cdr3_aa: CASRTPGQGYEQYF; cdr3_nt: TGTGCCAGCAGAACTCCGGGACAGGGGTACGAGCAGTACTTC
d_call: TRBD1; v_call: TRBV3-1/TRBV3-2; j_call: TRBJ1-1; clone_size: NA; cdr3_aa: CASSPGQGETEAFF; cdr3_nt: TGTGCCAGCAGCCCGGGACAGGGGGAGACTGAAGCTTTCTTT
d_call: NA; v_call: TRBV3-1/TRBV3-2; j_call: TRBJ1-3; clone_size: NA; cdr3_aa: CASSRVGIGNTIYF; cdr3_nt: TGTGCCAGCAGCCGTGTCGGGATTGGAAACACCATATATTTT
d_call: NA; v_call: TRBV27; j_call: TRBJ1-6; clone_size: NA; cdr3_aa: CASSLAAEVVNSPLHF; cdr3_nt: TGTGCCAGCAGTTTGGCCGCCGAGGTCGTAAATTCACCCCTCCACTTT
d_call: TRBD2; v_call: TRBV7-9; j_call: TRBJ2-5; clone_size: NA; cdr3_aa: CASSPQTSRSRQWYF; cdr3_nt: TGTGCCAGCAGCCCGCAGACTAGCAGGAGTCGCCAATGGTACTTC
d_call: TRBD1; v_call: TRBV30; j_call: TRBJ1-3; clone_size: NA; cdr3_aa: CAWSWTGNSGNTIYF; cdr3_nt: TGTGCCTGGAGCTGGACAGGAAACTCTGGAAACACCATATATTTT
d_call: NA; v_call: TRBV28; j_call: TRBJ1-6; clone_size: NA; cdr3_aa: CASSLQGLPLHF; cdr3_nt: TGTGCCAGCAGTCTTCAGGGTCTACCCCTCCACTTT
d_call: NA; v_call: TRBV5-4; j_call: TRBJ1-5; clone_size: few; cdr3_aa: CASSEEGNQPQHF; cdr3_nt: TGTGCCAGCAGCGAGGAGGGAAATCAGCCCCAGCATTTT
d_call: NA; v_call: TRBV30; j_call: TRBJ2-7; clone_size: NA; cdr3_aa: CAWSVRALYEQYF; cdr3_nt: TGTGCCTGGAGTGTAAGGGCCCTCTACGAGCAGTACTTC
d_call: TRBD2; v_call: TRBV27; j_call: TRBJ2-5; clone_size: NA; cdr3_aa: CASSLWGGGPSETQYF; cdr3_nt: TGTGCCAGCAGTTTATGGGGGGGAGGGCCGTCAGAGACCCAGTACTTC
d_call: NA; v_call: TRBV6-5; j_call: TRBJ2-3; clone_size: NA; cdr3_aa: CASKQSPHAPDTQYF; cdr3_nt: TGTGCCAGCAAGCAGTCCCCACATGCCCCAGATACGCAGTATTTT
d_call: TRBD1; v_call: TRBV3-1/TRBV3-2; j_call: TRBJ1-3; clone_size: few; cdr3_aa: CASSPRDRGGNTIYF; cdr3_nt: TGTGCCAGCAGCCCCCGAGACAGGGGCGGAAACACCATATATTTT
d_call: TRBD1; v_call: TRBV25-1; j_call: TRBJ2-1; clone_size: once; cdr3_aa: CASSELGTGGTYNEQFF; cdr3_nt: TGTGCCAGCAGTGAATTGGGGACAGGGGGAACCTACAATGAGCAGTTCTTC
d_call: NA; v_call: TRBV12-3/TRBV12-4; j_call: TRBJ1-5; clone_size: NA; cdr3_aa: CASGGANQPQHF; cdr3_nt: TGTGCCAGCGGGGGGGCTAATCAGCCCCAGCATTTT
d_call: TRBD1; v_call: TRBV10-3; j_call: TRBJ2-7; clone_size: few; cdr3_aa: CAISEWGQGYEQYF; cdr3_nt: TGTGCCATCAGTGAGTGGGGACAGGGATACGAGCAGTACTTC
d_call: TRBD1; v_call: TRBV6-4; j_call: TRBJ1-1; clone_size: NA; cdr3_aa: CASRQGFNTEAFF; cdr3_nt: TGTGCCAGCCGACAGGGATTCAACACTGAAGCTTTCTTT
d_call: NA; v_call: TRBV11-2; j_call: TRBJ2-3; clone_size: NA; cdr3_aa: CASSLRLTTDTQYF; cdr3_nt: TGTGCCAGCAGCTTACGCTTGACCACAGATACGCAGTATTTT